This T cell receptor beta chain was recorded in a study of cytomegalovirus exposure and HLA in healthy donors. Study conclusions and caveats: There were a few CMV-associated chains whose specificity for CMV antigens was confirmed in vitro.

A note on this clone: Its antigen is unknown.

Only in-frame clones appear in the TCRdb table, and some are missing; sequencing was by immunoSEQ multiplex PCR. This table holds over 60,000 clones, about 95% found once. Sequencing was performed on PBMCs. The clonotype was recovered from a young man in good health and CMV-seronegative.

CDR3 nucleotide sequence: TGTGCCGGCCGCGGAGGGGTGGCTCATGGGGATGGCTACACCTTC. Residues: CAGRGGVAHGDGYTF. The chain joins TRBV7-2 to TRBJ1-2; tentative D call: TRBD1 (5 bases). The germline V gene encodes CDR1 SGHTA and CDR2 FQGNSA. Between the trimmed V and J ends, which lost 11 bases and 6 bases, there was a span of 25 bases. The CDR3 sequence is 15 residues long.